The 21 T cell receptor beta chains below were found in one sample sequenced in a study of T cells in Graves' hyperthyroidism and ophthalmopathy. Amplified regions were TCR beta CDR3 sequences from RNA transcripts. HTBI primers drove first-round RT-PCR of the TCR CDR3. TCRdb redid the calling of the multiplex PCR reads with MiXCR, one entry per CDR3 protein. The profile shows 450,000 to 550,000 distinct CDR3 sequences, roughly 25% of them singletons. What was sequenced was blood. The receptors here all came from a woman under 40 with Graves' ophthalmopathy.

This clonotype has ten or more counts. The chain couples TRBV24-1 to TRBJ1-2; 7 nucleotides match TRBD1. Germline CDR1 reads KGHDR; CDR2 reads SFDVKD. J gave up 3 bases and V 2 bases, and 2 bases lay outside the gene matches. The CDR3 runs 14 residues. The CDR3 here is CATSDSGQYYGYTF. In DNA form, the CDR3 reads TGTGCCACCAGTGATTCGGGACAGTACTATGGCTACACCTTC.

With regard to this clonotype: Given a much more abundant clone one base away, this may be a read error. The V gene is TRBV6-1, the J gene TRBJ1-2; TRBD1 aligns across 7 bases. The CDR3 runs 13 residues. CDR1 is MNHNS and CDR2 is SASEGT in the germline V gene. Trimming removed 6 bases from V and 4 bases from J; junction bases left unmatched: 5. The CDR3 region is CASSRTGAYGYTF. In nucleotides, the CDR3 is TGTGCCAGCAGCCGAACAGGGGCCTATGGCTACACCTTC.

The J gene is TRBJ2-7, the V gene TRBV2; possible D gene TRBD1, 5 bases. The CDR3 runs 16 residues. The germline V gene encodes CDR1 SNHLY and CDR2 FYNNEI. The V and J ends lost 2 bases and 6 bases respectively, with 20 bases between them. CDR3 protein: CASSESPMRRVAEQYF. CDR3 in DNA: TGTGCCAGCAGTGAATCCCCAATGCGCAGGGTTGCCGAGCAGTACTTC.

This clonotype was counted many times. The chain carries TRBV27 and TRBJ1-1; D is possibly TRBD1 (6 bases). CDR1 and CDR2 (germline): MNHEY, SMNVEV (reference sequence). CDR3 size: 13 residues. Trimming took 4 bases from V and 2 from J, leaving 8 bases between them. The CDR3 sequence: CASSWTENTEAFF. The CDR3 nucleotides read TGTGCCAGCAGTTGGACAGAAAACACTGAAGCTTTCTTT.

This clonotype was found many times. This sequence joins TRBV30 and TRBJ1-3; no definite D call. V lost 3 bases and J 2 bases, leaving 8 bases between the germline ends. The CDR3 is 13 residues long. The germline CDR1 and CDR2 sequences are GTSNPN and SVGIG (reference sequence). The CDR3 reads CAWRGYPGNTIYF. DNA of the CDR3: TGTGCCTGGAGAGGTTATCCTGGAAACACCATATATTTT.

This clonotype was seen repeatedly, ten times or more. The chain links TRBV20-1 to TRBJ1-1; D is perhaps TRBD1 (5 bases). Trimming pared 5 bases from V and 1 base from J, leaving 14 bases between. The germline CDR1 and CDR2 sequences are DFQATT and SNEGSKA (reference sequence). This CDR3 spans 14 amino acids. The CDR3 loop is CSAQVWGSNTEAFF. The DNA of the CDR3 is TGCAGTGCTCAGGTATGGGGGTCGAACACTGAAGCTTTCTTT.

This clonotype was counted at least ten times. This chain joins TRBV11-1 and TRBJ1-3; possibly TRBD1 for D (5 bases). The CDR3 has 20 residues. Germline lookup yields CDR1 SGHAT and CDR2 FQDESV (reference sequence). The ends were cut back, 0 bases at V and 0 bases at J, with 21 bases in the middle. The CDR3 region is CASSLAEVRTPLLSGNTIYF. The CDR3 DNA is TGTGCCAGCAGCTTAGCGGAGGTACGGACACCGCTCCTCTCTGGAAACACCATATATTTT.

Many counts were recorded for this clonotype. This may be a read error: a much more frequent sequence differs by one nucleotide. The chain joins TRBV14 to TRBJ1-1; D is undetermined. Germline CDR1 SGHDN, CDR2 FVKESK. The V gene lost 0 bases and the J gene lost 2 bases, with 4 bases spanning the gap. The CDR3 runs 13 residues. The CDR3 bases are TGTGCCAGCAGCCAAGAGATAAACACTGAAGCTTTCTTT. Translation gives CASSQEINTEAFF.

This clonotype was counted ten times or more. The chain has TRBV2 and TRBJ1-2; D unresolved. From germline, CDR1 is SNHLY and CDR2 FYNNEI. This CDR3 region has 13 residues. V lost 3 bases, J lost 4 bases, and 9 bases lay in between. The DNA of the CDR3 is TGTGCCAGCAGTGACAAGGGAACCTATGGCTACACCTTC. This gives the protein CASSDKGTYGYTF.

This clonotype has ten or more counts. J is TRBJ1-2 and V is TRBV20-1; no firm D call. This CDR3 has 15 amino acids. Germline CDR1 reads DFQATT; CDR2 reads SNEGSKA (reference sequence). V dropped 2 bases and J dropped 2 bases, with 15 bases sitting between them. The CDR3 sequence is CSARRALGRNYGYTF. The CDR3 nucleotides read TGCAGTGCTAGAAGAGCCCTGGGCAGGAACTATGGCTACACCTTC.

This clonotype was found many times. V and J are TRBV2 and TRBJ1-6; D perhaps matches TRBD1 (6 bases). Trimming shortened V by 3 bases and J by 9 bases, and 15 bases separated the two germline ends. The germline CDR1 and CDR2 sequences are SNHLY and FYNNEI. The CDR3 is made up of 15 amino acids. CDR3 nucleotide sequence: TGTGCCAGCAGTGACTCACAGGGATCCTTTTCACCCCTCCACTTT. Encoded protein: CASSDSQGSFSPLHF. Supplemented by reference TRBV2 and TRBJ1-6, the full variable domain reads EPEVTQTPSHQVTQMGQEVILRCVPISNHLYFYWYRQILGQKVEFLVSFYNNEISEKSEIFDDQFSVERPDGSNFTLKIRSTKLEDSAMYFCASSDSQGSFSPLHFGNGTRLTVT.

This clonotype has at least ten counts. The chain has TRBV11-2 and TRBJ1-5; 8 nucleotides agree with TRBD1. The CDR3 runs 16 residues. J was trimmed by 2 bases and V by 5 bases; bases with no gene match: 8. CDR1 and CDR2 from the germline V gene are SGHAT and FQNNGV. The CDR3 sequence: CASSPLSGQGNQPQHF. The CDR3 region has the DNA TGTGCCAGCAGCCCCTTGTCGGGACAGGGCAATCAGCCCCAGCATTTT.

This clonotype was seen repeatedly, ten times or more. CDR3 protein: CASSLRVYGYTF. CDR3 in DNA: TGTGCCAGCAGTTTGCGAGTCTATGGCTACACCTTC. This rearrangement joins TRBV12-3 or TRBV12-4 to TRBJ1-2; D uncertain. There are 12 residues in the CDR3. V shed 3 bases and J shed 4 bases, with 6 bases lying between them.

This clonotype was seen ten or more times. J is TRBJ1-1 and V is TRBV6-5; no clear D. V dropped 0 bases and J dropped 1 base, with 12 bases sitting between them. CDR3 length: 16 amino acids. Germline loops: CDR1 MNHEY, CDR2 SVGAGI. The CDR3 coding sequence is TGTGCCAGCAGTTACTCGATTCAGGTGCGGAACACTGAAGCTTTCTTT. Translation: CASSYSIQVRNTEAFF.

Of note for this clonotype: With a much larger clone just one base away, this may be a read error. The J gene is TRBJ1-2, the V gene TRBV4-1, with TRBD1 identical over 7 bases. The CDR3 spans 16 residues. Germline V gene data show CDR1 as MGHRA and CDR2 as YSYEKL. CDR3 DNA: TGCGCCAGCAGCCGGGAACAGGGGTCCCCTAACGATGGCTACACCTTC. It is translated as CASSREQGSPNDGYTF.

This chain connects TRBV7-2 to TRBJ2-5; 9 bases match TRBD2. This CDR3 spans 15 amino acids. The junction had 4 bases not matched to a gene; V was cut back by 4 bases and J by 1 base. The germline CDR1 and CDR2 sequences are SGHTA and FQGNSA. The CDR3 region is CASSSIAGAQETQYF. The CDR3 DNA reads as TGTGCCAGCAGCTCGATAGCGGGGGCCCAAGAGACCCAGTACTTC.

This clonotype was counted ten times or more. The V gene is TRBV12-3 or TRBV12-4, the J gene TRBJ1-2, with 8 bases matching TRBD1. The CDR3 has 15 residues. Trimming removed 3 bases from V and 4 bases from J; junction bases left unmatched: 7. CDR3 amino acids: CASSFGQGGTYGYTF. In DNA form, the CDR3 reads TGTGCCAGCAGTTTTGGACAGGGCGGAACCTATGGCTACACCTTC.

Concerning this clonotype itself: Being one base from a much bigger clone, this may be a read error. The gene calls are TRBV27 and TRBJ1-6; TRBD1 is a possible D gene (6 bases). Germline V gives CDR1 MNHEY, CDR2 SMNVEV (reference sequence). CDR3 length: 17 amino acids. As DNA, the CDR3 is TGTGCCAGCAGTTTGAGGGGCAGGGGAGAGGGTAATCCACCCCTCCACTTT. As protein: CASSLRGRGEGNPPLHF.

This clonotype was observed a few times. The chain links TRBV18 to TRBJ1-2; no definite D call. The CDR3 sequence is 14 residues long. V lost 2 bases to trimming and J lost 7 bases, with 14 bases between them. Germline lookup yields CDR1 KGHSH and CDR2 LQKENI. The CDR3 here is CASSPTRGWGGYTF. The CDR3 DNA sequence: TGTGCCAGCTCACCAACGAGAGGGTGGGGTGGCTACACCTTC.

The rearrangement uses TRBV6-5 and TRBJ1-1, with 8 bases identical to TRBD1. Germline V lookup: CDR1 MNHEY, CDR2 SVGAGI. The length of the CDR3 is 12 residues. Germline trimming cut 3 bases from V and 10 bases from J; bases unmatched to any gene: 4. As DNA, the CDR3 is TGTGCCAGCAGTTATCAGGGGGCTCGAGCTTTCTTT. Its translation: CASSYQGARAFF.

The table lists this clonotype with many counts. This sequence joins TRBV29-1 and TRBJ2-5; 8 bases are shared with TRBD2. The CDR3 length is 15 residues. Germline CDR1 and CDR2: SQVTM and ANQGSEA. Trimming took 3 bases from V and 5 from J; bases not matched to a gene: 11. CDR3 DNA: TGCAGCGTTGATTCGGGTAGCGGGGAATGGGAGACCCAGTACTTC. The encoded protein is CSVDSGSGEWETQYF.